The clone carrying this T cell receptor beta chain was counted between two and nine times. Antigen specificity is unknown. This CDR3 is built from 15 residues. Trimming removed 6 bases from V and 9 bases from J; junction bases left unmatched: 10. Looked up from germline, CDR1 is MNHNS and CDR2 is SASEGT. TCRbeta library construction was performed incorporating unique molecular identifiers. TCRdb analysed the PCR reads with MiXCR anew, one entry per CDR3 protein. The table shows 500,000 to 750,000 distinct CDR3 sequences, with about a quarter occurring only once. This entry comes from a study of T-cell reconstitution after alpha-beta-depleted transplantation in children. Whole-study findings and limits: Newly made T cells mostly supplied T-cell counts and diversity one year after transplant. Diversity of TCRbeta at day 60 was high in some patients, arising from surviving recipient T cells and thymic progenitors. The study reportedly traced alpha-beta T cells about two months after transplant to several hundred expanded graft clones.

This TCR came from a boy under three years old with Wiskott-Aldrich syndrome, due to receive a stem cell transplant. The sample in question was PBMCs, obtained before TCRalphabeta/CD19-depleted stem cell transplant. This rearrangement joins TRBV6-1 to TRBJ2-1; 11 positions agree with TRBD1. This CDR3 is CASRTGQGAFGEQFF. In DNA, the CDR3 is TGTGCCAGCAGGACCGGACAGGGGGCTTTTGGTGAGCAGTTCTTC.